Presented here are 13 T cell receptor beta chains from one specimen sequenced in a study of blood T cell repertoires in COVID-19. Assay: immunoSEQ multiplex PCR; the TCRdb copy retains only in-frame clones and omits some. This sample has hundreds of thousands of clones, with about 86% found just once. The specimen sequenced was PBMCs or T cells enriched from blood (not recorded which). The receptor set was obtained from a woman aged 25 to 39 who had been exposed to COVID-19.

The gene calls are TRBV21-1 and TRBJ1-2; the DNA was not used to check the table's D call, TRBD1. TRBV21-1 is described as a pseudogene. The CDR3 spans 15 residues. CDR3 nucleotides: TGTGCCAGCAGCCTTCGGACAGGGGGCGGTTTTGGCTACACCTTC. The encoded protein is CASSLRTGGGFGYTF.

This clone showed up just once. This chain joins TRBV19 and TRBJ1-2, with TRBD1 as a possible D gene (5 bases). Trimming pared 4 bases from V and 2 bases from J, leaving 17 bases between. This CDR3 spans 16 amino acids. The germline V gene encodes CDR1 LNHDA and CDR2 SQIVND (reference sequence). This chain's CDR3 is CASSTPGDVLNYGYTF. In DNA, the CDR3 is TGTGCCAGTAGTACCCCGGGGGACGTGCTAAACTATGGCTACACCTTC.

The gene calls are TRBV5-1 and TRBJ1-1; D perhaps matches TRBD1 (5 bases). The ends were cut back, 4 bases at V and 7 bases at J, with 14 bases in the middle. Germline V lookup: CDR1 SGHRS, CDR2 YFSETQ. The CDR3 has 13 amino acids. The CDR3 DNA sequence: TGCGCCAGCAGCCAAAGACAGAAGGATGAAGCTTTCTTT. It encodes CASSQRQKDEAFF.

V and J are TRBV27 and TRBJ1-6; a possible D gene is TRBD1 (6 bases). Germline loops: CDR1 MNHEY, CDR2 SMNVEV (reference sequence). Deletions cut 5 bases from V and 0 bases from J, with 14 bases between. This CDR3 spans 17 amino acids. The CDR3 loop reads CASSPRQASSYNSPLHF. The CDR3 DNA reads as TGTGCCAGCAGTCCGCGACAGGCGAGCTCCTATAATTCACCCCTCCACTTT.

This chain uses TRBV5-1 with TRBJ1-1, with D possibly TRBD1 on 6 matching bases. Germline loops: CDR1 SGHRS, CDR2 YFSETQ. Trimming left V 5 bases short and J 1 base short, with 15 bases between. The CDR3 runs 15 residues. The CDR3 reads CASSRTVLGNTEAFF. The CDR3 coding sequence is TGCGCCAGCAGTCGGACAGTACTTGGGAACACTGAAGCTTTCTTT. The full variable domain, its missing parts supplied by reference TRBV5-1 and TRBJ1-1, is KAGVTQTPRYLIKTRGQQVTLSCSPISGHRSVSWYQQTPGQGLQFLFEYFSETQRNKGNFPGRFSGRQFSNSRSEMNVSTLELGDSALYLCASSRTVLGNTEAFFGQGTRLTVV.

The chain has TRBV5-1 and TRBJ2-3, with 8 bases that match TRBD1. Trimming took 5 bases from V and 3 from J; bases not matched to a gene: 11. The V gene's germline CDR1 is SGHRS and CDR2 YFSETQ. CDR3 length equals 16 residues. The CDR3 sequence is CASSLTQGAGTDTQYF. CDR3 sequence (DNA): TGCGCCAGCAGTCTTACGCAGGGGGCAGGGACAGATACGCAGTATTTT.

This clone was recorded once. The chain uses TRBV15 and TRBJ2-5, with TRBD2 identical over 8 bases. Losses at the gene ends were 6 bases for V and 9 bases for J; bases not matched to a gene: 9. The V gene's germline CDR1 is LNHNV and CDR2 YYDKDF (reference sequence). CDR3 size: 13 residues. The CDR3 DNA reads as TGTGCCACCAGACCCGGGGGGGCTTATGCCCAGTACTTC. As protein: CATRPGGAYAQYF. The variable domain in full, completed from reference TRBV15 and TRBJ2-5, reads DAMVIQNPRYQVTQFGKPVTLSCSQTLNHNVMYWYQQKSSQAPKLLFHYYDKDFNNEADTPDNFQSRRPNTSFCFLDIRSPGLGDTAMYLCATRPGGAYAQYFGPGTRLLVL.

The chain employs TRBV19 and TRBJ1-2; D gene uncertain. Germline-derived CDR1 and CDR2 are LNHDA and SQIVND (reference sequence). The CDR3 consists of 14 residues. The V end was cut by 7 bases, the J end by 2 bases, with 14 bases between. CDR3 nucleotide sequence: TGTGCCAGTATTCGAGCAGGCGGGAACTATGGCTACACCTTC. Protein product: CASIRAGGNYGYTF.

The chain is built from TRBV9 and TRBJ1-1; the D gene is possibly TRBD1 (5 bases). CDR1 is SGDLS and CDR2 is YYNGEE in the germline V gene. CDR3 length: 19 residues. The V end lost 1 base, the J end lost 7 bases, and 29 bases lay between the germline ends. This CDR3 is CASSVSSLAGPRVRVEAFF. As DNA, the CDR3 is TGTGCCAGCAGCGTATCGTCCCTCGCCGGTCCCAGGGTAAGAGTTGAAGCTTTCTTT.

The chain employs TRBV19 and TRBJ1-2, with 9 bases matching TRBD1. Germline CDR1 is LNHDA and CDR2 is SQIVND (reference sequence). This CDR3 has 16 residues. V dropped 5 bases and J dropped 1; count of bases not matched to a gene: 8. This CDR3 is CASSLDRGASNYGYTF. The CDR3 nucleotides read TGTGCCAGTAGTCTCGACAGGGGGGCTAGTAACTATGGCTACACCTTC.

The chain employs TRBV12-3 or TRBV12-4 and TRBJ1-5; D uncertain. Trimming removed 7 bases from V and 7 bases from J, with 11 bases in between. CDR3 length: 12 residues. The CDR3 DNA follows: TGTGCCAGCACGCAGGAGGGACAGCCCCAGCATTTT. Its protein product is CASTQEGQPQHF.

V gene TRBV5-1 combines with J gene TRBJ1-4; 7 nucleotides line up with TRBD1. J gave up 8 bases and V 0 bases, and 7 bases lay outside the gene matches. This CDR3 comprises 15 residues. Germline-derived CDR1 and CDR2 are SGHRS and YFSETQ. CDR3 amino acids: CASSLATGAGEKLFF. CDR3 in DNA: TGCGCCAGCAGCTTGGCCACAGGGGCAGGCGAAAAACTGTTTTTT.

The chain employs TRBV4-1 and TRBJ1-1, with TRBD1 matching 9 bases. The V gene end was trimmed by 4 bases and the J gene end by 8 bases; junction bases not matched to a gene: 2. Germline loops: CDR1 MGHRA, CDR2 YSYEKL. The CDR3 loop spans 12 amino acids. The CDR3 DNA follows: TGCGCCAGCAGCCCGGGGACAGGGGAAGCTTTCTTT. Amino acid sequence: CASSPGTGEAFF.